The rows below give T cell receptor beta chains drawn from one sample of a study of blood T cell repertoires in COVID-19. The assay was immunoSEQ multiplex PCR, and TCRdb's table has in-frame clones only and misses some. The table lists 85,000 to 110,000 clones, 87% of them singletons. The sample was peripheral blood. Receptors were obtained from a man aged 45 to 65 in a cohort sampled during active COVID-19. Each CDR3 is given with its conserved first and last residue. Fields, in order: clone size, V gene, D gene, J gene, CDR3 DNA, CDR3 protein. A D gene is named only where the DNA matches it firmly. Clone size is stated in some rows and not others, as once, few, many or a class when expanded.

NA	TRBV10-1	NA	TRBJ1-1	TGCGCCAGCAGTGAACATAGGAGGAACACTGAAGCTTTCTTT	CASSEHRRNTEAFF
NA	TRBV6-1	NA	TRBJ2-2	TGTGCCAGCAGTGAACAATTTCCAGGGTACACCGGGGAGCTGTTTTTT	CASSEQFPGYTGELFF
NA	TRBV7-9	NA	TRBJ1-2	TGTGCCAGCACCCCGGGGGGGGCCCATGGCTACACCTTC	CASTPGGAHGYTF
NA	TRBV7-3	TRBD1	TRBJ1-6	TGTGCCAGCAGCCGGGACAGCTCCCCTAATTCACCCCTCCACTTT	CASSRDSSPNSPLHF
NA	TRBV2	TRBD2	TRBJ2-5	TGTGCCAGCAAGGGCGGGGGGGCCGGATCAGAGACCCAGTACTTC	CASKGGGAGSETQYF
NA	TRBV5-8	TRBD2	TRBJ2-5	TGTGCCAGCAGCCTGGGACTAGCGGGGGAAGAGACCCAGTACTTC	CASSLGLAGEETQYF
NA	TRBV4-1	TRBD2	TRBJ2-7	TGCGCCAGCAGCCCCAATCGGGGGGAAGGGGATCCCTACGAGCAGTACTTC	CASSPNRGEGDPYEQYF
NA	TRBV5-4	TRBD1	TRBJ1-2	TGTGCCAGCAGCTTACGCGGACAGGGGAGTGGTGGCTACACCTTC	CASSLRGQGSGGYTF
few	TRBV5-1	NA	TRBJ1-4	TGCGCCAGCAGCTCGGAAGGGGCACTCGAAAAACTGTTTTTT	CASSSEGALEKLFF
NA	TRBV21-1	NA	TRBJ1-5	TGTGCCAGCAGCGAGGGGGGGGACCTTGGTGATCAGCCCCAGCATTTT	CASSEGGDLGDQPQHF
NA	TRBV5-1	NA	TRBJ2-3	TGCGCCAGCAGCTCTCAATCGGCAGGGGGCACAGATACGCAGTATTTT	CASSSQSAGGTDTQYF
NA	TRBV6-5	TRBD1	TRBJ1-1	TGTGCCAGCAGTTACTCGGTCAGGGGGCGGGACACTGAAGCTTTCTTT	CASSYSVRGRDTEAFF
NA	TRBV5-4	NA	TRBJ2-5	TGTGCCAGCACCCATATGGCGGATTACAAGGTGACCCAGTACTTC	CASTHMADYKVTQYF
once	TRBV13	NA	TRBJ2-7	TGTGCCAGCAGCCGGGGGAGGGGGGACGAGCAGTACTTC	CASSRGRGDEQYF
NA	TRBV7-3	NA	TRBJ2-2	TGTGCCAGCAGGGGGACATCGAACACCGGGGAGCTGTTTTTT	CASRGTSNTGELFF
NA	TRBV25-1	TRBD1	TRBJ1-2	TGTGCCATACAGGGGGCTATAGGCTACACCTTC	CAIQGAIGYTF
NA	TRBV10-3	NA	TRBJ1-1	TGTGCCATCAGTCTACAGGGAGAGAACACTGAAGCTTTCTTT	CAISLQGENTEAFF
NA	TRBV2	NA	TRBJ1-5	TGTGCCAGCGCTTCCGGTTTACCAGACTATAGCAATCAGCCCCAGCATTTT	CASASGLPDYSNQPQHF
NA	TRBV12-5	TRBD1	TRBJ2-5	TGTGCTAGTGGTCCGGGGACAGAGACCCAAGAGACCCAGTACTTC	CASGPGTETQETQYF
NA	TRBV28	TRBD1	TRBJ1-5	TGTGCCAGCAGTTTAAGGGGGACAGGGGATCAGCCCCAGCATTTT	CASSLRGTGDQPQHF
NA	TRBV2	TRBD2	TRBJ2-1	TGTGCCAGCAGTGAAGCGACTAGCGGGGGGGACAATGAGCAGTTCTTC	CASSEATSGGDNEQFF
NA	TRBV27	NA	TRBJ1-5	TGTGCCAGCAGTTTTGGGGGGGGGAGCAATCAGCCCCAGCATTTT	CASSFGGGSNQPQHF
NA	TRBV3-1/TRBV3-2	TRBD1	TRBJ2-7	TGTGCCAGCAGCCAAGGCCCCACAGGGGGAGGCGAGCAGTACTTC	CASSQGPTGGGEQYF
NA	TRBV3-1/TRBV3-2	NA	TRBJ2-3	TGTGCCAGCAGCCTTCGGGGCGGGGCAGATACGCAGTATTTT	CASSLRGGADTQYF
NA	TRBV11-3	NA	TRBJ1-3	TGTGCCAGCAGCTTAGAAACTGGGAGACTTAACACCATATATTTT	CASSLETGRLNTIYF
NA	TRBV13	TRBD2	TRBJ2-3	TGTGCCAGCAGCTTATATAGCGGGGGGACCCCTAGCACAGATACGCAGTATTTT	CASSLYSGGTPSTDTQYF
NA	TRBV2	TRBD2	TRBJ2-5	TGTGCCAGCAGTCGCCTGACTAGCGGGGCCCAAGAGACCCAGTACTTC	CASSRLTSGAQETQYF
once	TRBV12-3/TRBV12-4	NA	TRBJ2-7	TGTGCCAGCAGTTTAGATCCACGGGACGAGCAGTACTTC	CASSLDPRDEQYF
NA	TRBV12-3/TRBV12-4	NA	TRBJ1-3	TGTGCCAGCAGATTAAGTGGGGGGGACACCATATATTTT	CASRLSGGDTIYF
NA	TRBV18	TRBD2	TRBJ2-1	TGTGCCAGCTCACTTTTCGGACTAGCGGACAATGAGCAGTTCTTC	CASSLFGLADNEQFF
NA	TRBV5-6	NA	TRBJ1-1	TGTGCCAGCAGCTTGGCTGTGAGATCCGATGAAGCTTTCTTT	CASSLAVRSDEAFF
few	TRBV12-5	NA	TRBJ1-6	TGTGCTAGTGTTGCGGTATCACCCCTCCACTTT	CASVAVSPLHF
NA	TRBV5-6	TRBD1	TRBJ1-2	TGTGCCAGCAGCTTGAGAAGGGGGCTGGGATATGGCTACACCTTC	CASSLRRGLGYGYTF
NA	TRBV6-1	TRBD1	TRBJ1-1	TGTGCCAGCAGTGAAATAACAGGGGGAGGAGCTGAAGCTTTCTTT	CASSEITGGGAEAFF
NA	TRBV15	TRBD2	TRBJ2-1	TGTGCCACCAGCAGAGATTTAGGAGCGGGGGGCCGCCTAAATGAGCAGTTCTTC	CATSRDLGAGGRLNEQFF
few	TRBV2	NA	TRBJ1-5	TGTGCCAGCAGTGAAGACCGGAGGCAGCCCCAGCATTTT	CASSEDRRQPQHF
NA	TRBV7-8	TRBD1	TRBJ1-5	TGTGCCAGCAGCCTTGGACGACAGGGACGGGATCAGCCCCAGCATTTT	CASSLGRQGRDQPQHF
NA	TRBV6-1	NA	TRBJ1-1	TGTGCCAGCAGTGAAATTGGGCAGGGTGAAGCTTTCTTT	CASSEIGQGEAFF
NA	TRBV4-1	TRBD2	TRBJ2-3	TGCGCCAGCAGCAGTAGCGGGGGGGCCTCAGATACGCAGTATTTT	CASSSSGGASDTQYF
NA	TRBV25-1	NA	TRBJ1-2	TGTGCCAGCAGTGGGGTCGGGTTAAGTAACTATGGCTACACCTTC	CASSGVGLSNYGYTF
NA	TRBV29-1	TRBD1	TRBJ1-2	TGCAGCGTGGAGGACAGGGTCGGTGGCTACACCTTC	CSVEDRVGGYTF
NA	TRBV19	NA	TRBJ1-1	TGTGCCAGTAGTATAAATCCGCAGGGATTCACTGAAGCTTTCTTT	CASSINPQGFTEAFF